This TCR beta chain was obtained from a study of CD8 T cells in ankylosing spondylitis. This clonotype was seen at least ten times. TCRdb re-analysed the 5' RACE reads in MiXCR, keeping a single row per CDR3 protein. The sample holds 250,000 or so distinct CDR3 sequences, about 11% seen once. The germline gives CDR1 LNHNV, CDR2 YYDKDF (reference sequence). Between the trimmed V and J ends, which lost 3 bases and 0 bases, there was a span of 15 bases. This CDR3 is built from 16 residues. This clonotype originated in a male donor with ankylosing spondylitis or in good health (not recorded which). The gene calls are TRBV15 and TRBJ2-7; the D call may be TRBD1 or TRBD2 (6 bases each). Sequenced input: blood, either unsorted or a sorted T cell fraction (not recorded which). DNA of the CDR3: TGTGCCACCAGCAGCGGAGGGGGGTTCCTCTCCTACGAGCAGTACTTC. As protein: CATSSGGGFLSYEQYF.